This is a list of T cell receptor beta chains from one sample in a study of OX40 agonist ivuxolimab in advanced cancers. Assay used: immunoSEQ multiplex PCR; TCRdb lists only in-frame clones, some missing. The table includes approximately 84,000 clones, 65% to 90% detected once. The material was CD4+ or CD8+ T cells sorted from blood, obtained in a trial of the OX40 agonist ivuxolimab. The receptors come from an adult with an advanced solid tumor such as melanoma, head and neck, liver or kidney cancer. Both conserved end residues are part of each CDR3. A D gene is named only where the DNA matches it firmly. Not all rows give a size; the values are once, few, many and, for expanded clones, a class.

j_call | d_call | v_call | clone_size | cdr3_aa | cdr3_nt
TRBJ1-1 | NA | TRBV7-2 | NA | CASSLAGDMDTEAFF | TGTGCCAGCAGCTTAGCCGGGGACATGGACACTGAAGCTTTCTTT
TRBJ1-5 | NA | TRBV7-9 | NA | CASSLKLGGGNQPQHF | TGTGCCAGCAGCTTAAAATTGGGAGGCGGCAATCAGCCCCAGCATTTT
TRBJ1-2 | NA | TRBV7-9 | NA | CASSIWGQGHGYTF | TGTGCCAGCAGCATCTGGGGGCAGGGGCACGGCTACACCTTC
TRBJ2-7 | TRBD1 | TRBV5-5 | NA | CASSLGTGTYEQYF | TGTGCCAGCAGCCTTGGGACAGGTACCTACGAGCAGTACTTC
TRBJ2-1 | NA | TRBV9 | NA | CASSSRGRARSMFF | TGTGCCAGCAGCTCGCGCGGGCGGGCCAGGTCTATGTTCTTC
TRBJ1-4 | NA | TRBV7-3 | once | CASSLNGHSNEKLFF | TGTGCCAGCAGCTTAAACGGACATTCTAATGAAAAACTGTTTTTT
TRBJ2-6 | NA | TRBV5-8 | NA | CASSFRYSGANVLTF | TGTGCCAGCAGCTTTAGGTACTCTGGGGCCAACGTCCTGACTTTC
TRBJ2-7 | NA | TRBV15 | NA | CATSREYRPQYF | TGTGCCACCAGCAGAGAATACAGGCCGCAGTACTTC
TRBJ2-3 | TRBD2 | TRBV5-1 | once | CASSSGGGGSTDTQYF | TGCGCCAGCAGTTCGGGTGGCGGGGGAAGCACAGATACGCAGTATTTT
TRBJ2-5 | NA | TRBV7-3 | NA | CASSLTAQGGETQYF | TGTGCCAGCAGCTTAACGGCTCAGGGCGGGGAGACCCAGTACTTC
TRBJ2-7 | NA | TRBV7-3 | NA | CASSWTYEQYF | TGTGCCAGCAGCTGGACCTACGAGCAGTACTTC
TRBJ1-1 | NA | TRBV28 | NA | CASSLLGRGATEAFF | TGTGCCAGCAGTTTGTTGGGAAGGGGAGCCACTGAAGCTTTCTTT
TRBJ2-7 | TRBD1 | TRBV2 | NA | CASSELTGGLGEQYF | TGTGCCAGCAGTGAACTGACAGGGGGCCTGGGGGAGCAGTACTTC
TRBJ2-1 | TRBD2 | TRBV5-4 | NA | CASSSRLAGELEQFF | TGTGCCAGCAGCTCCAGACTAGCGGGGGAGTTAGAGCAGTTCTTC
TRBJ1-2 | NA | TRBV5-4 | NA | CASSLEAGEGGYTF | TGTGCCAGCAGCTTGGAGGCAGGGGAGGGAGGCTACACCTTC
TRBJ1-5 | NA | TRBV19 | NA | CASSPQGYNQPQHF | TGTGCCAGTAGTCCACAGGGTTACAATCAGCCCCAGCATTTT
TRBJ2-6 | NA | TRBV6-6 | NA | CASSPQGKGANVLTF | TGTGCCAGCAGTCCTCAGGGGAAAGGGGCCAACGTCCTGACTTTC
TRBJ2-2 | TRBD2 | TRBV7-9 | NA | CASSHGLAGGAGTGELFF | TGTGCCAGCAGCCACGGACTAGCGGGGGGGGCAGGCACCGGGGAGCTGTTTTTT
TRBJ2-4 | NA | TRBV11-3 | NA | CASSPDRSGNIQYF | TGTGCCAGCAGCCCCGACAGATCGGGAAACATTCAGTACTTC
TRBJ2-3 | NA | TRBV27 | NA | CASSLSEGTQYF | TGTGCCAGCAGTTTATCGGAGGGTACGCAGTATTTT
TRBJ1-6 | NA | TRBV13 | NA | CASSALSHSPLHF | TGTGCCAGCAGCGCCCTGAGTCACTCACCCCTCCACTTT
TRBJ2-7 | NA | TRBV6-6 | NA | CASSLTAPDTYEQYF | TGTGCCAGCAGCCTCACTGCCCCGGACACCTACGAGCAGTACTTC
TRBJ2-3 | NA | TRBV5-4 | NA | CASKDLRGTDTQYF | TGTGCCAGCAAGGACCTCCGGGGCACAGATACGCAGTATTTT
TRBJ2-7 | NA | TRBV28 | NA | CASRKTLRNTYEQYF | TGTGCCAGCAGGAAGACACTAAGAAACACCTACGAGCAGTACTTC
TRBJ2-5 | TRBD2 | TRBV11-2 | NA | CASSISGGAETQYF | TGTGCCAGCAGCATTAGCGGGGGTGCAGAGACCCAGTACTTC
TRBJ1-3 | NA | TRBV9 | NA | CASSVEGSGNTIYF | TGTGCCAGCAGCGTAGAGGGCTCTGGAAACACCATATATTTT
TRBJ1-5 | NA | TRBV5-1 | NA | CASSLVPGRNQPQHF | TGCGCCAGCAGCTTGGTTCCAGGCCGGAATCAGCCCCAGCATTTT
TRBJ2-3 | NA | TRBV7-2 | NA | CASSLVSTDTQYF | TGTGCCAGCAGCTTAGTGTCCACAGATACGCAGTATTTT
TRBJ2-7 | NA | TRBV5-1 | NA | CASSGARGGEQYF | TGCGCCAGCAGCGGGGCTCGAGGGGGCGAGCAGTACTTC
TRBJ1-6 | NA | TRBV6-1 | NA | CASTGRYNSPLHF | TGTGCCAGCACCGGACGGTATAATTCACCCCTCCACTTT
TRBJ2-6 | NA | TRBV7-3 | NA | CASSLGGGTGANVLTF | TGTGCCAGCAGCTTAGGAGGAGGGACTGGGGCCAACGTCCTGACTTTC
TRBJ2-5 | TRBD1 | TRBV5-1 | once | CASSLGKDRGYQETQYF | TGCGCCAGCAGCTTGGGAAAGGACAGGGGGTACCAAGAGACCCAGTACTTC
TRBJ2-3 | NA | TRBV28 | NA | CASSFPDQRTDTQYF | TGTGCCAGCAGTTTCCCGGACCAGCGCACAGATACGCAGTATTTT